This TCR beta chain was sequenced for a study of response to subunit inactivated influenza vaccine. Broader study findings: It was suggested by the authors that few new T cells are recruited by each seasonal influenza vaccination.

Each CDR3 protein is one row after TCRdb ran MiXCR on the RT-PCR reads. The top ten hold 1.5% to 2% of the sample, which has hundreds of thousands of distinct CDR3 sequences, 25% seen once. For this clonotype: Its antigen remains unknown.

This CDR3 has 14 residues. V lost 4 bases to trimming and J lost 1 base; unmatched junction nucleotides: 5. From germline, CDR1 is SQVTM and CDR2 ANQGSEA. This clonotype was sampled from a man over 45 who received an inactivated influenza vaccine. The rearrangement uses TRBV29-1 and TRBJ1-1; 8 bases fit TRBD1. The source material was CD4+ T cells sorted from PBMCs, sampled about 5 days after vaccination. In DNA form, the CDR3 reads TGCAGCGTTGTGTCCGGGACAGGGAACACTGAAGCTTTCTTT. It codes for CSVVSGTGNTEAFF.